Listed here are 29 T cell receptor delta chains from one sample, sequenced in a study of gamma delta lymphoproliferative disorders and STAT genes. PBMCs from patients and controls supplied the genomic DNA for sequencing. TCRdb repeated clone calling on the multiplex PCR reads with CATT. The data show over a thousand delta-chain clones, roughly 2.5% seen once. Sequenced: blood. The origin of the receptors is a human donor in good health.

This clone was detected only a few times. TCRdb's protein, taken from a much larger clone, differs from this DNA's translation at residue 5, likely owing to a read error; the protein displayed comes from the DNA. The genes are TRDV1 and TRDJ1, with D possibly TRDD3 on 6 matching bases. Trimming cost V 3 bases and J 6 bases, with 26 bases left between them. CDR1 TSWWSYY and CDR2 QGS come from the germline V gene. The CDR3 loop spans 18 amino acids. The CDR3 DNA reads TGTGCTCTTGGGGATAAACGGGTCCTAAGGCCGGGGGAGTATAAACTCATCTTT. Translation: CALGDKRVLRPGEYKLIF.

This clone was counted a few times. The likely explanation is a read error, given a far larger clone one base away. The sample has other DNA sequences that encode this CDR3 too. The chain combines TRDV1 with TRDJ1; D ambiguous. Germline V gives CDR1 TSWWSYY, CDR2 QGS. Trimming took off 3 bases at V and 4 bases at J, with 33 bases between the two ends. This CDR3 region has 21 residues. Here the CDR3 reads CALGEGPLYRPVHPKFDKLIF. In DNA, the CDR3 is TGTGCTCTTGGGGAGGGTCCCCTTTATCGACCCGTACACCCGAAGTTCGATAAACTCATCTTT.

This clone came up a few times. A read error is the likely source, as a far larger clone sits one nucleotide away. The same CDR3 can be traced to other DNA sequences in this sample. This chain uses TRDV3 with TRDJ1; the match to TRDD3 covers 11 bases. This CDR3 comprises 19 residues. Germline assignment: CDR1 TVYSNPD and CDR2 GDNSRS (reference sequence). The CDR3 DNA sequence: TGTGCCGTGAGGCCTTCCCGTGACGGCTGGGGGATACTAGCCGATAAACTCATTTTT. Translating gives CAVRPSRDGWGILADKLIF.

About this clone itself: TCRdb attributes to this sequence the protein of a much larger clone, which differs from the DNA translation at residue 9; a read error is likely, and the protein displayed is translated from the DNA. The chain has TRDV1 and TRDJ1; TRDD3 aligns across 9 bases. The CDR3 runs 19 residues. From germline, CDR1 is TSWWSYY and CDR2 QGS. The V gene end was trimmed by 4 bases and the J gene end by 0 bases; junction bases not matched to a gene: 15. The CDR3, as DNA: TGTGCTCTTGGGGGGCCTCTACTAACACTGGGGGACAACACCGATAAACTCATCTTT. Amino acids: CALGGPLLTLGDNTDKLIF.

This clone appeared a few times. This sequence is one base from a far larger clone and is likely a read error. The sample carries other DNA sequences with the same CDR3. The chain joins TRDV3 to TRDJ1; 7 bases match TRDD3. CDR1 is TVYSNPD, CDR2 GDNSRS, per germline (reference sequence). The CDR3 runs 16 residues. CDR3 sequence reads: CAFPGWGSEPTDKLIF. CDR3 DNA: TGCGCCTTTCCTGGCTGGGGGTCCGAGCCTACCGATAAACTCATCTTT.

This clone came up a few times. TCRdb assigns this DNA the protein of a much larger clone, which departs from its translation at residue 14; this likely reflects a read error, and the protein shown comes from translating the DNA. The chain is built from TRDV3 and TRDJ3, with TRDD2 identical over 9 bases. The V gene's germline CDR1 is TVYSNPD and CDR2 GDNSRS (reference sequence). The CDR3 totals 22 residues. Trimming removed 3 bases from V and 3 bases from J; junction bases left unmatched: 24. CDR3 amino acids: CALGPFLRKRIWGFWDTRQMFF. Written as DNA, the CDR3 is TGTGCCTTGGGCCCCTTCCTACGTAAGCGTATCTGGGGGTTCTGGGACACCCGACAGATGTTTTTC.

This clone showed up just a few times. The protein in TCRdb stems from a much larger clone and differs at residue 14 from this DNA's translation, likely a read error; here the protein is translated from the DNA. The chain combines TRDV1 with TRDJ1; the D gene is possibly TRDD3 (5 bases). There are 16 residues in the CDR3. Germline V CDR1 and CDR2: TSWWSYY, QGS. CDR3 bases: TGTGCTCTTGGGGAACCTTTTCCCCGAGTAAAGGATAAACCCATCTTT. Protein product: CALGEPFPRVKDKPIF.

In this sample, this clone turned up many times. The protein in TCRdb stems from a much larger clone and differs at residue 10 from this DNA's translation, likely a read error; here the protein is translated from the DNA. The chain joins TRDV1 to TRDJ1; maybe TRDD3 (6 bases). Germline V gene data show CDR1 as TSWWSYY and CDR2 as QGS. There are 15 residues in the CDR3. V was shortened by 9 bases and J by 7 bases, with 24 bases between the two germline ends. The CDR3 is CALVQYWVPESKLIF. The CDR3 DNA sequence: TGTGCTCTAGTACAGTACTGGGTCCCCGAGTCTAAACTCATCTTT.

V is TRDV2 and J is TRDJ1; D remains ambiguous. V was pared by 3 bases and J by 0 bases, with 25 bases between. The CDR3 runs 19 residues. Germline loops: CDR1 GEAIGNYY, CDR2 EKD. CDR3 nucleotides: TGTGCCTGTGACCCTCTCTACACCTTGGGTTCTAAGTACACCGATAAACTCATCTTT. It specifies CACDPLYTLGSKYTDKLIF.

Relative to its sample, this clone is medium-sized. Other nucleotide sequences in the sample specify the same CDR3. The chain employs TRDV1 and TRDJ2, with 8 bases identical to TRDD3. Trimming at V came to 0 bases and at J to 2 bases, leaving 41 bases not matched to a gene. CDR1 is TSWWSYY, CDR2 QGS, per germline. The CDR3 length is 29 residues. The CDR3 is CALGELVSRSFPYRRYWGSALWLTAQLFF. The CDR3 bases are TGTGCTCTTGGGGAACTAGTTTCGCGAAGTTTCCCCTATAGGAGGTACTGGGGGTCTGCTTTATGGTTGACAGCACAACTCTTCTTT.

This clone was observed a few times. TCRdb pairs this DNA with a much larger clone's protein that differs at residue 3, likely a read error; the protein shown was translated from the DNA. The chain carries TRDV1 and TRDJ3; TRDD3 aligns across 7 bases. Trimming took 11 bases from V and 3 from J; bases not matched to a gene: 13. Looked up from germline, CDR1 is TSWWSYY and CDR2 is QGS. The CDR3 covers 17 residues. In DNA form, the CDR3 reads TGTGCTTTTTGTGGTTCCTGGGGGGACTGGGACACCCGACAGATGTTTTTC. Encoded protein: CAFCGSWGDWDTRQMFF.

Only a few counts were recorded for this clone. TCRdb pairs this DNA with a much larger clone's protein that differs at residue 9, likely a read error; the protein shown was translated from the DNA. The chain carries TRDV3 and TRDJ2; D remains ambiguous. Germline CDR1 reads TVYSNPD; CDR2 reads GDNSRS (reference sequence). V was clipped by 3 bases and J by 0 bases, with 17 bases between them. The CDR3 loop spans 16 amino acids. The CDR3 protein is CAFLAPDYTLTAQLFF. CDR3 coding DNA: TGTGCCTTCCTAGCCCCTGACTACACTTTGACAGCACAACTCTTCTTT.

In this sample, this clone turned up a few times. It differs at one base from a far larger clone, so likely a read error. The same CDR3 arises from other DNA sequences in this sample as well. The CDR3 region has the DNA TGTGCCCTTGGGGAACTCCGAGGCGGGATACGCACCGATAAACTCATCTTT. It codes for CALGELRGGIRTDKLIF. The chain combines TRDV1 with TRDJ1, with 8 nucleotides matching TRDD3. The CDR3 loop spans 17 amino acids. The germline gives CDR1 TSWWSYY, CDR2 QGS.

In its sample, this clone was seen a few times. This likely traces to a read error, being one base from a far larger clone. The same CDR3 is also encoded by other DNA sequences in this sample. J is TRDJ1 and V is TRDV3; 11 nucleotides line up with TRDD3. This CDR3 is 16 amino acids long. Trimming cost V 3 bases and J 2 bases; bases outside gene matches: 11. Germline V gene data show CDR1 as TVYSNPD and CDR2 as GDNSRS (reference sequence). CDR3 region: CAFPGGLGDTTDKLIF. The DNA of the CDR3 is TGTGCCTTCCCAGGAGGCCTGGGGGATACAACCGATAAACTCATCTTT.

About this clone: The likely explanation is a read error, given a far larger clone one base away. The DNA is omitted, as the CDR3 cannot be located on it reliably, and the CDR3 follows TCRdb's listing. CDR3 region: CSVLLCSTLDTPWDTRQMFF. The chain uses TRAV29/DV5 and TRDJ3; the table's TRDD3 call for D was not verified on the DNA. The length of the CDR3 is 20 amino acids, counting both ends. Germline CDR1 NSMFDY, CDR2 ISSIKDK.

This clone is large within its sample. Different DNA sequences within this sample yield the same CDR3. This chain uses TRDV3 with TRDJ1; the match to TRDD2 covers 7 bases. This CDR3 region has 17 residues. The trim removed 2 bases at V and 0 bases at J, leaving 15 bases unmatched. Looked up from germline, CDR1 is TVYSNPD and CDR2 is GDNSRS (reference sequence). CDR3 protein: CAFLPPSSGVYTDKLIF. The CDR3 DNA reads TGTGCCTTTCTCCCACCTTCCTCAGGGGTCTACACCGATAAACTCATCTTT.

This clone was seen a handful of times. A read error likely explains why the TCRdb protein, taken from a much larger clone, differs from this DNA's translation at residues 7 and 13; the protein shown is translated from the DNA. The chain is built from TRDV2 and TRDJ1, with 8 bases lining up with TRDD3. Losses at the gene ends were 2 bases for V and 1 base for J; bases not matched to a gene: 17. Germline CDR1 and CDR2: GEAIGNYY and EKD. The CDR3 totals 19 residues. CDR3: CACDKILLGDRKLTDKLIF. CDR3 DNA sequence: TGTGCCTGTGACAAAATTCTCTTGGGGGATCGAAAACTCACCGATAAACTCATCTTT.

The V gene went uncalled, while the J gene is TRDJ1; the D call TRDD3 from the table was never checked on the DNA. The CDR3 has 23 residues. The CDR3 loop is CALGDPLVFLAWGIGLYTDKLIF. CDR3 coding DNA: TGTGCTCTTGGGGACCCTCTTGTCTTCCTAGCCTGGGGGATCGGTTTGTACACCGATAAACTCATCTTT.

This clone has just a few counts. A read error likely explains why the TCRdb protein, taken from a much larger clone, differs from this DNA's translation at residue 12; the protein shown is translated from the DNA. The chain joins TRDV1 to TRDJ1, with 8 bases lining up with TRDD3. The length of the CDR3 is 19 residues. Germline lookup yields CDR1 TSWWSYY and CDR2 QGS. Trimming cost V 4 bases and J 0 bases; bases outside gene matches: 16. In nucleotides, the CDR3 is TGTGCTCTTGGGGGGCCTCTACTAATACTGGGGGGCAACACCGATAAACTCATCTTT. It codes for CALGGPLLILGGNTDKLIF.

This clone was counted at least ten times. A far larger clone lies a single base away; this is likely a read error. The same CDR3 arises from other DNA sequences in this sample as well. J is TRDJ1 and V is TRDV1; TRDD3 is a possible D gene (6 bases). The CDR3 is 15 amino acids. Germline V gene sequence: CDR1 TSWWSYY, CDR2 QGS. Trimming took off 9 bases at V and 7 bases at J, with 24 bases between the two ends. CDR3 sequence: CALVQYWVPGSKLIF. The CDR3 nucleotides read TGTGCTCTGGTACAGTACTGGGTCCCCGGGTCTAAACTCATCTTT.

As to this clone: With a far larger clone one base away, a read error is the likely cause. Different DNA sequences within this sample yield the same CDR3. The chain joins TRDV3 to TRDJ1; 11 nucleotides agree with TRDD3. CDR3 length: 19 amino acids. The germline V gene encodes CDR1 TVYSNPD and CDR2 GDNSRS (reference sequence). The CDR3 sequence: CAVRPSRDGWGILADKLIF. The CDR3 DNA is TGCGCCGTGAGGCCTTCCCGTGACGGCTGGGGGATACTAGCCGATAAACTCATCTTT.

This clone was seen more than once but under ten times. Translating this DNA gives a protein that differs at residue 13 from the TCRdb one, which belongs to a much larger clone; a read error is likely, and the protein shown is this translation. CDR3 bases: TGTGCCTTCCCAGGGGGCCTGGGGGATACAACCGATAGACTCATCTTT. Protein sequence: CAFPGGLGDTTDRLIF. The rearrangement joins TRDV3 to TRDJ1; 11 nucleotides match TRDD3. This CDR3 contains 16 residues. From germline, CDR1 is TVYSNPD and CDR2 GDNSRS (reference sequence).

In the case of this clone: The protein TCRdb lists belongs to a much larger clone and differs from this DNA's translation at residue 7, which points to a read error; the protein shown is made from the DNA. The J gene is TRDJ1, the V gene TRDV3, with D tentatively TRDD3 (6 bases). The CDR3 is made up of 18 amino acids. The V gene's germline CDR1 is TVYSNPD and CDR2 GDNSRS (reference sequence). Trimming shortened V by 2 bases and J by 1 base, and 26 bases separated the two germline ends. CDR3 sequence reads: CAFVPGEYLYRFTDKLIF. CDR3 nucleotides: TGTGCCTTTGTTCCTGGGGAATACCTTTACCGCTTCACCGATAAACTCATCTTT.

Judged by abundance, this clone is hyperexpanded. This sample also contains other DNA sequences that code for the same CDR3. The rearrangement joins TRDV3 to TRDJ1; 11 nucleotides agree with TRDD3. CDR1 and CDR2 (germline): TVYSNPD, GDNSRS (reference sequence). The CDR3 runs 19 residues. The J segment lost 3 bases and the V segment lost 5 bases, leaving 23 bases of the junction unmatched. Here the CDR3 reads CAVRPSRDGWGILADKLIF. The DNA of the CDR3 is TGTGCCGTGAGGCCTTCCCGTGACGGCTGGGGGATACTAGCCGATAAACTCATCTTT.

This clone ranks as medium-sized (0.01 to 0.1%). TCRdb attributes to this sequence the protein of a much larger clone, which differs from the DNA translation at residue 5; a read error is likely, and the protein displayed is translated from the DNA. The chain joins TRDV1 to TRDJ1, with TRDD3 as a possible D gene (6 bases). Trimming removed 9 bases from V and 7 bases from J, with 24 bases in between. The CDR3 covers 15 residues. Germline V gives CDR1 TSWWSYY, CDR2 QGS. The CDR3 DNA reads TGTGCTCTAGTACGGTACTGGGTCCCCGGGTCTAAACTCATCTTT. The encoded protein is CALVRYWVPGSKLIF.

With regard to this clone: The protein in TCRdb stems from a much larger clone and differs at residue 8 from this DNA's translation, likely a read error; here the protein is translated from the DNA. The chain joins TRDV1 to TRDJ1; D possibly uses TRDD2 or TRDD3 (6 bases each). Looked up from germline, CDR1 is TSWWSYY and CDR2 is QGS. The CDR3 is made up of 18 amino acids. The V and J ends lost 4 bases and 6 bases respectively, with 27 bases between them. CDR3 protein: CALGVKRFLRPGEYKLIF. CDR3 nucleotide sequence: TGTGCTCTTGGGGTTAAACGGTTCCTAAGGCCGGGGGAGTATAAACTCATCTTT.

Comments on this clone: The amino acid sequence in TCRdb belongs to a much larger clone and departs from this DNA's translation at residue 5, likely a sequencing read error; the sequence shown is translated from the DNA. This chain joins TRDV1 and TRDJ1; 9 nucleotides line up with TRDD3. The CDR3 runs 22 residues. CDR1 TSWWSYY and CDR2 QGS come from the germline V gene. The CDR3 sequence: CALGKLVDPTGGYKKYTDKLIF. Written as DNA, the CDR3 is TGTGCTCTTGGGAAACTTGTGGATCCTACAGGGGGATACAAAAAGTACACCGATAAACTCATCTTT.

As to this clone: The TCRdb record carries a much larger clone's protein, which differs from this DNA's translation at residue 4; a read error is the likely cause, and the protein listed here is the DNA translation. The sample holds other DNA sequences that translate to the same CDR3. The chain employs TRDV2 and TRDJ1; 8 nucleotides line up with TRDD3. Germline V gene data show CDR1 as GEAIGNYY and CDR2 as EKD. This CDR3 region has 19 residues. CDR3: CACNKIPLGDRKPTDKLIF. The CDR3 nucleotides are TGTGCTTGTAACAAAATTCCCTTGGGGGATCGAAAACCCACCGATAAACTCATCTTT.

This clone was observed a handful of times. Given a far larger clone just one base away, this is likely a sequencing read error. Within the sample, other DNA sequences also encode this same CDR3. J is TRDJ2 and V is TRDV1, with 9 bases fitting TRDD3. Germline CDR1 is TSWWSYY and CDR2 is QGS. There are 20 residues in the CDR3. CDR3 nucleotides: TGTGCCCTTGGTTCCTTTTGGGGGATATTAAGAGAGTCTTTGACAGCACAACTCTTCTTT. Protein: CALGSFWGILRESLTAQLFF.